This T cell receptor beta chain stems from a study of blood T cell repertoires in COVID-19. The assay was immunoSEQ multiplex PCR, and TCRdb's table has in-frame clones only and misses some. Counted here are around 130,000 clones, 84% occurring once; the ten biggest clones make up around 13%. The V and J ends lost 5 bases and 7 bases respectively, with 11 bases between them. Germline V gene sequence: CDR1 KGHSH, CDR2 LQKENI. This CDR3 is built from 13 residues. V and J are TRBV18 and TRBJ1-4; D is unresolved. The sample comprised peripheral blood. The TCR sequence derives from a human donor in a cohort sampled during active COVID-19. CDR3 sequence (DNA): TGTGCCAGCTCAGCGGGGTTTGGTGAAAAACTGTTTTTT. Its protein product is CASSAGFGEKLFF.